Listed below are T cell receptor beta chains from one sample, sequenced in a study of OX40 agonist ivuxolimab in advanced cancers. Sequencing was performed with immunoSEQ multiplex PCR; in TCRdb, only in-frame clones are kept and a portion is missing. The sample consists of over 80,000 clones, approximately 87% of them appearing once. The input for sequencing was CD4+ or CD8+ T cells sorted from blood, taken in a trial of the OX40 agonist ivuxolimab. The receptors come from an adult with an advanced solid tumor such as melanoma, head and neck, liver or kidney cancer. The CDR3 runs from the conserved cysteine through the conserved F or W. D genes are given only for firm matches. Size values are once, few and many counts, or a class for expanded clones, and some rows have none.

.,.,TRBJ2-7,TRBV7-2,13,CASSPLVVGEQYF,TGTGCCAGCAGCCCCTTAGTAGTGGGCGAGCAGTACTTC
.,.,TRBJ1-1,TRBV5-5,12,CASSLEKGRAFF,TGTGCCAGCAGCTTGGAGAAGGGTAGAGCTTTCTTT
once,TRBD1,TRBJ1-1,TRBV10-3,16,CAISETGTGDDTEAFF,TGTGCCATCAGTGAAACCGGGACAGGGGATGACACTGAAGCTTTCTTT
.,TRBD1,TRBJ1-2,TRBV15,17,CATSRDRDRGQYYGYTF,TGTGCCACCAGCAGAGATAGGGACAGGGGCCAATACTATGGCTACACCTTC
.,TRBD2,TRBJ2-1,TRBV30,14,CAWRVSGASNEQFF,TGTGCCTGGAGAGTTAGCGGGGCAAGCAATGAGCAGTTCTTC
.,.,TRBJ2-2,TRBV11-2,13,CASSLRNTGELFF,TGTGCCAGCAGCTTAAGAAACACCGGGGAGCTGTTTTTT
.,.,TRBJ1-2,TRBV19,15,CASSIKSESNYGYTF,TGTGCCAGTAGTATCAAGTCAGAGTCTAACTATGGCTACACCTTC
.,TRBD2,TRBJ2-7,TRBV11-2,14,CASSSSGRLYEQYF,TGTGCCAGCAGCTCAAGCGGGAGGTTATACGAGCAGTACTTC
.,.,TRBJ2-7,TRBV6-5,15,CASSTAGTPTYEQYF,TGTGCCAGCAGTACTGCCGGGACACCGACCTACGAGCAGTACTTC
.,.,TRBJ1-6,TRBV29-1,13,CSVSNSYNSPLHF,TGCAGCGTGAGCAACTCCTATAATTCACCCCTCCACTTT
.,TRBD1,TRBJ2-5,TRBV5-1,12,CASSPGGETQYF,TGCGCCAGCAGCCCAGGGGGAGAGACCCAGTACTTC
few,TRBD2,TRBJ2-7,TRBV2,11,CATGTSGRATF,TGTGCCACCGGGACTAGCGGGAGGGCTACCTTC
.,.,TRBJ1-2,TRBV7-9,15,CASSFGADLNYGYTF,TGTGCCAGCAGCTTTGGAGCGGACCTCAACTATGGCTACACCTTC
once,.,TRBJ1-4,TRBV19,14,CASSIRGNSEKLFF,TGTGCCAGTAGTATCCGGGGGAATAGTGAAAAACTGTTTTTT
few,.,TRBJ1-1,TRBV30,14,CAWSSGDPNTEAFF,TGTGCCTGGAGTTCAGGGGACCCTAACACTGAAGCTTTCTTT
.,TRBD1,TRBJ1-1,TRBV19,16,CASSRQGFSLNTEAFF,TGTGCCAGTAGTAGACAGGGCTTTTCCTTGAACACTGAAGCTTTCTTT
.,TRBD2,TRBJ2-5,TRBV5-1,14,CASSLTSGQETQYF,TGCGCCAGCAGCCTGACTAGCGGGCAAGAGACCCAGTACTTC
.,TRBD1,TRBJ1-1,TRBV5-1,15,CASSGQGPMNTEAFF,TGCGCCAGCAGCGGACAGGGACCCATGAACACTGAAGCTTTCTTT